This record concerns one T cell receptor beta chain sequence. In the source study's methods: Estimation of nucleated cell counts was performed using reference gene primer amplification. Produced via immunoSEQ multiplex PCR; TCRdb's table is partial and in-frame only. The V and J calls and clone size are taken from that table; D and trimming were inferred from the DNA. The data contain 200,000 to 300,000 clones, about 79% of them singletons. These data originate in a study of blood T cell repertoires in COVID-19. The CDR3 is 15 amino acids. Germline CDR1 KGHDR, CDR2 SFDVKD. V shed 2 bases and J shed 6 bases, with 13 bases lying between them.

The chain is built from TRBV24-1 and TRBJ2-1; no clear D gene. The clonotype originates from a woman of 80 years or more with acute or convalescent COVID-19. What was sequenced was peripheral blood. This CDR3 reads CATSDSRVSLNEQFF. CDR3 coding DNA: TGTGCCACCAGTGATTCGCGTGTATCCCTCAATGAGCAGTTCTTC.